This is a list of T cell receptor beta chains from one sample in a study of T cell changes during pregnancy in multiple sclerosis. Sequencing used immunoSEQ multiplex PCR; TCRdb keeps in-frame clones, though not all of them. The data hold some 52,000 clones, with around nine tenths observed a single time. The source was CD4+ T cells from peripheral blood mononuclear cells, collected before pregnancy. Source of these receptors: a female donor with multiple sclerosis, enrolled in a pregnancy study. The CDR3 runs from the conserved cysteine through the conserved F or W. D genes are given only for firm matches. Size values are once, few and many counts, or a class for expanded clones, and some rows have none.

len	abundance	v_gene	d_gene	j_gene	CDR3aa	CDR3nt
17	.	TRBV18	.	TRBJ1-1	CASSPSGTIIFNTEAFF	TGTGCCAGCTCACCATCCGGGACAATAATTTTCAACACTGAAGCTTTCTTT
13	few	TRBV5-1	TRBD1	TRBJ1-2	CASRYGQDNGYTF	TGCGCCAGCAGATATGGACAGGACAATGGCTACACCTTC
15	.	TRBV7-2	.	TRBJ2-7	CASSSPWGVSYEQYF	TGTGCCAGCAGCTCACCATGGGGGGTCTCCTACGAGCAGTACTTC
14	.	TRBV29-1	.	TRBJ2-7	CSVEGSHRAREQYF	TGCAGCGTTGAGGGGAGCCACAGGGCAAGGGAGCAGTACTTC
14	.	TRBV19	TRBD1	TRBJ1-1	CASRIPGQGTEAFF	TGTGCCAGTAGGATACCGGGACAGGGAACTGAAGCTTTCTTT
16	.	TRBV7-8	.	TRBJ2-1	CASSQTGLTYYNEQFF	TGTGCCAGCAGCCAAACGGGGTTGACCTACTACAATGAGCAGTTCTTC
13	.	TRBV5-1	TRBD1	TRBJ2-7	CASSFITGAEQYF	TGCGCCAGCAGCTTTATCACAGGGGCCGAGCAGTACTTC
14	.	TRBV7-2	.	TRBJ1-1	CASSQRFGTLEAFF	TGTGCCAGCAGCCAGCGATTCGGGACACTTGAAGCTTTCTTT
13	.	TRBV7-9	.	TRBJ1-2	CASSFEGTGGYTF	TGTGCCAGCAGCTTCGAGGGGACTGGTGGCTACACCTTC
14	.	TRBV5-1	.	TRBJ2-7	CASSLGGRGDEQYF	TGCGCCAGCAGCTTGGGCGGCAGGGGAGACGAGCAGTACTTC
16	.	TRBV6-6	.	TRBJ2-1	CASSYSLRGSYNEQFF	TGTGCCAGCAGTTACTCGCTTAGGGGCTCCTACAATGAGCAGTTCTTC
17	.	TRBV15	.	TRBJ1-5	CATSRGRGGAYNQPQHF	TGTGCCACCAGCAGAGGGCGGGGGGGGGCTTACAATCAGCCCCAGCATTTT
12	.	TRBV11-2	.	TRBJ2-2	CASSSQGGELFF	TGTGCCAGCAGTTCCCAGGGTGGGGAGCTGTTTTTT
15	.	TRBV5-5	.	TRBJ2-2	CASSLAGVQTGELFF	TGTGCCAGCAGCTTGGCTGGAGTGCAGACCGGGGAGCTGTTTTTT
13	.	TRBV15	.	TRBJ2-7	CATSRESWEKTYF	TGTGCCACCAGCAGAGAGAGCTGGGAGAAGACGTACTTC
16	.	TRBV7-8	.	TRBJ1-2	CASSPERVVQNYGYTF	TGTGCCAGCAGCCCTGAGAGGGTGGTACAGAACTATGGCTACACCTTC
18	once	TRBV7-2	.	TRBJ2-1	CASSSSDRKLGPYNEQFF	TGTGCCAGCAGCTCTTCAGATCGAAAACTTGGGCCTTACAATGAGCAGTTCTTC
16	.	TRBV4-3	.	TRBJ2-3	CASSQDLRGSTDTQYF	TGCGCCAGCAGCCAAGATCTCAGAGGGAGCACAGATACGCAGTATTTT
14	.	TRBV7-8	.	TRBJ2-3	CASSSTESTDTQYF	TGTGCCAGCAGCTCTACAGAGAGCACAGATACGCAGTATTTT
12	.	TRBV2	.	TRBJ2-5	CASNPGQETQYF	TGTGCCAGCAACCCCGGCCAAGAGACCCAGTACTTC
13	few	TRBV28	.	TRBJ1-1	CASSFRRNTEAFF	TGTGCCAGCAGTTTTCGGAGGAACACTGAAGCTTTCTTT